The clone carrying this T cell receptor beta chain was seen many times. Orbital computed tomography, thyroid ultrasound, serum thyroxine and TRAb, and clinical symptoms together informed the diagnoses. This record belongs to a study of T cells in Graves' hyperthyroidism and ophthalmopathy. TCR beta CDR3 regions were amplified from RNA. The HTBI primer set was used in a first-round RT-PCR of the TCR CDR3. Each CDR3 protein is one row after TCRdb ran MiXCR on the multiplex PCR reads. The sample has about 500,000 distinct CDR3 sequences; 14% are singletons. Trimming cost V 7 bases and J 5 bases; bases outside gene matches: 13. The CDR3 covers 17 residues.

The material sequenced was blood. The chain uses TRBV12-3 or TRBV12-4 and TRBJ1-5; TRBD1 aligns across 11 bases. The origin of this receptor is a woman between 18 and 29 years old with Graves' hyperthyroidism. The CDR3 region is CASTLGAGTGGDQPQHF. CDR3 DNA: TGTGCCAGCACCTTGGGAGCCGGGACAGGGGGGGATCAGCCCCAGCATTTT.